Listed below are T cell receptor beta chains from one sample, sequenced in a study of blood T cell repertoires in COVID-19. Assay: immunoSEQ multiplex PCR; the TCRdb copy retains only in-frame clones and omits some. The top ten clones hold 4.1% of a sample with 100,000 or so clones, around 81% of them seen once. The material sequenced was peripheral blood. Receptor source: a man aged 55-75 years with acute or convalescent COVID-19. Both conserved end residues are part of each CDR3. Each record gives: V gene, clone size, D gene, J gene, CDR3 protein, CDR3 DNA. The D gene is left open where the match is weak. Rows may omit the clone size; those that give it use once, few, many or a size class.

TRBV19	.	TRBD2	TRBJ2-3	CASSIGGGNTDTQYF	TGTGCCAGTAGTATAGGGGGGGGAAACACAGATACGCAGTATTTT
TRBV11-2	.	.	TRBJ1-5	CASSFSGDTSQPQHF	TGTGCCAGCAGCTTTTCGGGAGATACGAGTCAGCCCCAGCATTTT
TRBV5-1	.	.	TRBJ1-3	CASSLSSSGNTIYF	TGCGCCAGCAGCTTGTCGAGCTCTGGAAACACCATATATTTT
TRBV11-3	once	.	TRBJ2-5	CASSHTSAGAWETQYF	TGTGCCAGCAGCCACACTAGCGCGGGGGCCTGGGAGACCCAGTACTTC
TRBV6-5	.	.	TRBJ1-5	CASSKSGPSRPQHF	TGTGCCAGCAGTAAATCAGGCCCCTCGAGGCCCCAGCATTTT
TRBV7-9	few	.	TRBJ1-1	CASSPPRGNTEAFF	TGTGCCAGCAGCCCTCCCAGGGGGAACACTGAAGCTTTCTTT
TRBV27	.	.	TRBJ1-1	CASRWTQGTEAFF	TGTGCCAGCAGGTGGACACAGGGCACTGAAGCTTTCTTT
TRBV11-3	.	.	TRBJ1-1	CASSLGRGGWANTEAFF	TGTGCCAGCAGCTTAGGGCGAGGAGGGTGGGCAAACACTGAAGCTTTCTTT
TRBV11-3	once	TRBD1	TRBJ1-2	CASSYPGQGRYGYTF	TGTGCCAGCAGCTACCCGGGACAGGGGCGCTATGGCTACACCTTC
TRBV5-8	few	.	TRBJ1-5	CASSYSHQPQHF	TGTGCCAGCAGCTATTCTCATCAGCCCCAGCATTTT
TRBV2	.	TRBD1	TRBJ1-3	CASRGTGFGNTIYF	TGTGCCAGCAGGGGGACAGGTTTCGGAAACACCATATATTTT
TRBV30	.	TRBD1	TRBJ1-6	CAWSRDRGTLPLHF	TGTGCCTGGAGTCGGGACAGGGGGACTCTACCCCTCCACTTT
TRBV4-1	.	TRBD1	TRBJ2-7	CASSQGVLGGQSGEQYF	TGCGCCAGCAGCCAGGGGGTTTTAGGGGGACAGTCCGGCGAGCAGTACTTC
TRBV5-6	few	.	TRBJ1-1	CASSLFAGGAFF	TGTGCCAGCAGCTTGTTCGCGGGCGGAGCTTTCTTT
TRBV11-2	.	.	TRBJ2-5	CASSRTEETQYF	TGTGCCAGCAGCCGGACAGAAGAGACCCAGTACTTC
TRBV25-1	.	.	TRBJ1-2	CASSEGGVNGYTF	TGTGCCAGCAGTGAGGGGGGGGTCAACGGCTACACCTTC
TRBV6-2/TRBV6-3	.	TRBD1	TRBJ2-5	CASSYPPTSGGGGRKTQYF	TGTGCCAGCAGTTACCCCCCAACCTCAGGGGGCGGAGGGCGAAAGACCCAGTACTTC